The rows below give T cell receptor beta chains drawn from one sample of a study of cytomegalovirus exposure and HLA in healthy donors. Produced via immunoSEQ multiplex PCR; TCRdb's table is partial and in-frame only. The sample lists 150,000 to 200,000 clones; 80% to 85% were seen once. Sequencing was done on a sample of PBMCs. The origin of the receptors is a woman between 18 and 29 years old in good health and CMV-seropositive. Each CDR3 is given with its conserved first and last residue. Each record gives: clone size, V gene, D gene, J gene, CDR3 protein, CDR3 DNA. A D gene is named only where the DNA matches it firmly. The size field is filled for only some rows; it gives once, few, many or a size class.

NA	TRBV6-1	NA	TRBJ2-3	CASSDALTDTQYF	TGTGCCAGCAGTGATGCGCTCACAGATACGCAGTATTTT
few	TRBV19	TRBD1	TRBJ1-6	CASIQTGVENSPLHF	TGTGCCAGTATCCAAACAGGGGTTGAGAATTCACCCCTCCACTTT
NA	TRBV15	NA	TRBJ1-1	CATREWRGPNTEAFF	TGTGCCACCAGAGAGTGGAGGGGCCCCAACACTGAAGCTTTCTTT
once	TRBV6-5	TRBD1	TRBJ2-1	CASSTTGGAGNEQFF	TGTGCCAGCAGTACCACAGGGGGCGCTGGGAATGAGCAGTTCTTC
NA	TRBV12-5	NA	TRBJ2-1	CASGFGLPPHNEQFF	TGTGCTAGTGGTTTCGGACTCCCCCCCCACAATGAGCAGTTCTTC
NA	TRBV13	NA	TRBJ1-4	CASSFGVATNEKLFF	TGTGCCAGCAGCTTCGGGGTTGCAACTAATGAAAAACTGTTTTTT
NA	TRBV5-6	NA	TRBJ2-1	CASRDPGGLYNEQFF	TGTGCCAGCAGGGATCCGGGGGGCCTCTACAATGAGCAGTTCTTC
NA	TRBV5-1	NA	TRBJ1-2	CASSTTPGDGYTF	TGCGCCAGCAGCACTACCCCAGGGGATGGCTACACCTTC
NA	TRBV27	TRBD1	TRBJ1-5	CASSLFPTGVGYSNQPQHF	TGTGCCAGCAGTTTATTTCCGACAGGGGTCGGATATAGCAATCAGCCCCAGCATTTT
NA	TRBV10-2	TRBD2	TRBJ2-1	CASRPPAGGHGEQFF	TGCGCCAGTCGCCCCCCAGCGGGGGGCCATGGTGAGCAGTTCTTC
NA	TRBV4-1	NA	TRBJ2-7	CASSQGGVDEQYF	TGCGCCAGCAGCCAAGGGGGGGTTGACGAGCAGTACTTC
NA	TRBV2	TRBD1	TRBJ2-7	CAVRDSLGEQYF	TGTGCCGTACGGGACAGTTTGGGGGAGCAGTACTTC
NA	TRBV6-5	NA	TRBJ2-1	CASSWTPYNEQFF	TGTGCCAGCAGTTGGACACCTTACAATGAGCAGTTCTTC
NA	TRBV9	NA	TRBJ1-2	CASSAGPGDGYTF	TGTGCCAGCAGCGCGGGACCAGGGGATGGCTACACCTTC
NA	TRBV7-9	NA	TRBJ2-7	CASSLGQGAFYEQYF	TGTGCCAGCAGCTTAGGCCAGGGTGCCTTCTACGAGCAGTACTTC
NA	TRBV18	TRBD2	TRBJ2-7	CASSHQNGGAYEQYF	TGTGCCAGCTCACACCAGAACGGGGGGGCCTACGAGCAGTACTTC
NA	TRBV4-1	NA	TRBJ2-4	CASSQEGWGGQNIQYF	TGCGCCAGCAGCCAAGAGGGGTGGGGAGGTCAAAACATTCAGTACTTC
NA	TRBV9	NA	TRBJ2-2	CASSVEALFGAGELFF	TGTGCCAGCAGCGTAGAGGCCCTTTTTGGAGCCGGGGAGCTGTTTTTT
NA	TRBV19	TRBD1	TRBJ1-5	CASTQRTGGYQPQHF	TGTGCCAGTACCCAGAGGACAGGCGGGTATCAGCCCCAGCATTTT
NA	TRBV5-4	NA	TRBJ1-1	CASSLGNPSLNTEAFF	TGTGCCAGCAGCCTGGGCAATCCAAGCCTGAACACTGAAGCTTTCTTT
NA	TRBV7-3	NA	TRBJ2-5	CASSPQVGGETQYF	TGTGCCAGCAGCCCTCAGGTCGGAGGAGAGACCCAGTACTTC
once	TRBV6-5	TRBD1	TRBJ2-7	CASSQGVSYEQYF	TGTGCCAGCAGCCAGGGGGTATCCTACGAGCAGTACTTC
NA	TRBV9	NA	TRBJ1-2	CASSSGQLSPHGYTF	TGTGCCAGCAGCTCAGGACAGTTAAGTCCACATGGCTACACCTTC
NA	TRBV27	NA	TRBJ2-7	CASSFGGSYEQYF	TGTGCCAGCAGTTTCGGAGGTTCCTACGAGCAGTACTTC
NA	TRBV18	NA	TRBJ1-4	CASSPREARNEKLFF	TGTGCCAGCTCACCAAGGGAGGCACGGAATGAAAAACTGTTTTTT
NA	TRBV7-2	TRBD1	TRBJ1-2	CASSTQQGLYGYTF	TGTGCCAGCAGCACTCAACAGGGGCTCTATGGCTACACCTTC
NA	TRBV2	NA	TRBJ2-3	CASSEEVGTIDTQYF	TGTGCCAGCAGTGAAGAAGTTGGGACAATAGATACGCAGTATTTT
once	TRBV6-5	NA	TRBJ1-2	CASSYRNTWQTDGYTF	TGTGCCAGCAGTTACCGGAACACCTGGCAAACAGATGGCTACACCTTC
NA	TRBV2	NA	TRBJ1-6	CATRAGLENGSPLHF	TGTGCCACCCGCGCGGGGTTGGAAAACGGCTCACCCCTCCACTTT
once	TRBV4-1	NA	TRBJ1-1	CASSHDSGRWTEAFF	TGCGCCAGCAGCCACGACTCAGGGAGGTGGACTGAAGCTTTCTTT
NA	TRBV7-8	NA	TRBJ2-3	CASRPRGVDTQYF	TGTGCCAGCAGACCTCGGGGTGTTGATACGCAGTATTTT
NA	TRBV19	TRBD1	TRBJ2-7	CASMGQGPPYSYEQYF	TGTGCCAGTATGGGACAGGGGCCCCCTTACTCCTACGAGCAGTACTTC
NA	TRBV19	TRBD1	TRBJ2-7	CASSDPRRQGIYEQYF	TGTGCCAGTAGCGACCCCCGCCGACAGGGTATCTACGAGCAGTACTTC
NA	TRBV2	NA	TRBJ1-2	CASTSVQYGYTF	TGTGCCAGCACCTCAGTCCAGTATGGCTACACCTTC
NA	TRBV18	NA	TRBJ1-1	CASSPAGGTEAFF	TGTGCCAGCTCACCAGCCGGGGGCACTGAAGCTTTCTTT
NA	TRBV5-5	TRBD1	TRBJ1-2	CASSPQGTGPGYTF	TGTGCCAGCAGCCCACAAGGGACAGGCCCTGGCTACACCTTC
few	TRBV2	NA	TRBJ1-2	CASSGQQAIGYTF	TGTGCCAGCAGTGGACAGCAAGCTATTGGCTACACCTTC
NA	TRBV6-1	TRBD1	TRBJ1-2	CASSETGDGTINTF	TGTGCCAGCAGTGAAACAGGGGACGGAACTATTAACACCTTC
NA	TRBV5-1	TRBD1	TRBJ2-7	CASSKALDRETYEQYF	TGCGCCAGCAGCAAAGCCCTGGACAGGGAAACCTACGAGCAGTACTTC
few	TRBV5-4	NA	TRBJ2-3	CASSLNAGNPTDTQYF	TGTGCCAGCAGCTTGAACGCGGGGAACCCCACAGATACGCAGTATTTT
few	TRBV6-5	NA	TRBJ1-6	CASSDFGRSPLHF	TGTGCCAGCAGTGACTTTGGGCGCTCACCCCTCCACTTT
NA	TRBV14	NA	TRBJ1-2	CASSQAVYGYTF	TGTGCCAGCAGCCAAGCGGTTTATGGCTACACCTTC
NA	TRBV19	TRBD1	TRBJ1-5	CASSIIGTGGFGQPQHF	TGTGCCAGTAGTATCATCGGGACAGGGGGCTTCGGTCAGCCCCAGCATTTT
NA	TRBV11-2	TRBD1	TRBJ1-2	CASSAGTGNHGYTF	TGTGCCAGCAGCGCCGGGACAGGGAATCATGGCTACACCTTC
few	TRBV11-2	TRBD1	TRBJ1-3	CASSKTGTGGNTIYF	TGTGCCAGCAGCAAAACCGGGACAGGAGGAAACACCATATATTTT
NA	TRBV7-3	NA	TRBJ2-1	CASSLSRTTGEQFF	TGTGCCAGCAGCTTAAGCCGAACGACCGGGGAGCAGTTCTTC